Given below is one T cell receptor (beta chain) in context. This sample stems from a study of neoadjuvant nivolumab and ipilimumab in lung cancer. This CDR3 has 13 amino acids. The germline gives CDR1 MNHEY, CDR2 SVGAGI. The trim removed 7 bases at V and 10 bases at J, leaving 9 bases unmatched. TCRdb's table, derived via immunoSEQ multiplex PCR, lists solely in-frame clones and lacks some. Of over 8,500 clones in the sample, approximately 77% were seen once. The gene calls are TRBV6-5 and TRBJ1-4, with 7 bases that match TRBD1. The specimen was tumor tissue, collected after neoadjuvant nivolumab, alone or with ipilimumab, at or shortly before surgery. The source of this sequence is an adult with non-small cell lung cancer. Some clones in this sample may be carry-over from other donors' samples. The CDR3 coding sequence is TGTGCCAGCACAGGAGGGGGCGCCGGAAAACTGTTTTTT. Protein sequence: CASTGGGAGKLFF.